Listed below are T cell receptor beta chains from one sample, sequenced in a study of breast tumors, draining lymph nodes, adjacent tissues. TCRdb re-called the multiplex PCR reads through MiXCR, storing one row per CDR3 protein. The sample has fewer than 25,000 distinct CDR3 sequences; approximately 61% are singletons. The sequencing sample was made of tumor-adjacent breast tissue. These receptors were collected from a female donor with breast cancer. Some clones in this sample may be carry-over from other donors' samples. Each CDR3 is given with its conserved first and last residue. A D gene is named only where the DNA matches it firmly. Size tells how often a clone was seen (once, few, many) or the class of an expanded clone, and some rows leave it out.

J: TRBJ1-4; D: .; size: .; V: TRBV30; DNA: TGTGCCTGGAACAGGGACGGCGAAAAACTGTTTTTT; CDR3: CAWNRDGEKLFF
J: TRBJ2-7; D: .; size: .; V: TRBV12-3/TRBV12-4; DNA: TGTGCCAGCAGTAACGACGGGCAGTACTTC; CDR3: CASSNDGQYF
J: TRBJ2-4; D: TRBD2; size: .; V: TRBV6-1; DNA: TGTGCCAGCAGTGAGGGGAGGGGATACATTCAGTACTTC; CDR3: CASSEGRGYIQYF
J: TRBJ2-1; D: TRBD1; size: .; V: TRBV2; DNA: TGTGCCAGCAGACTCCCGGGACAGTATTACAATGAGCAGTTCTTC; CDR3: CASRLPGQYYNEQFF
J: TRBJ2-1; D: .; size: many; V: TRBV18; DNA: TGTGCCAGCTCACCAGACTCCTACAATGAGCAGTTCTTC; CDR3: CASSPDSYNEQFF
J: TRBJ2-6; D: .; size: medium-sized; V: TRBV4-1; DNA: TGCGCCAGCAGCTCAGACCAGTCTGGGGCCAACGTCCTGACTTTC; CDR3: CASSSDQSGANVLTF
J: TRBJ2-3; D: TRBD2; size: few; V: TRBV20-1; DNA: TGCAGTGCGCCCGTGCCACTAGCGGGGGGGGGGGCTACGCAGTATTTT; CDR3: CSAPVPLAGGGATQYF
J: TRBJ2-3; D: .; size: .; V: TRBV5-1; DNA: TGCGCCAGCAGCCCCGGTTTTGATATGGATACGCAGTATTTT; CDR3: CASSPGFDMDTQYF
J: TRBJ2-5; D: .; size: many; V: TRBV5-6; DNA: TGTGCCACCGGGACTGGCCAAGAGACCCAGTACTTC; CDR3: CATGTGQETQYF
J: TRBJ1-1; D: .; size: .; V: TRBV5-1; DNA: TGCGCCAGCAGCTTGGTTGGGACTGAAGCTTTCTTT; CDR3: CASSLVGTEAFF
J: TRBJ2-3; D: .; size: .; V: TRBV29-1; DNA: TGCAGCGTTGAACTCAGAAGCACAGATACGCAGTATTTT; CDR3: CSVELRSTDTQYF
J: TRBJ1-4; D: TRBD1; size: .; V: TRBV9; DNA: TGTGCCAGCAGCGAAACCCCTGGGACAGGGGGTGAAAAACTGTTTTTT; CDR3: CASSETPGTGGEKLFF
J: TRBJ1-5; D: TRBD1; size: medium-sized; V: TRBV2; DNA: TGTGCCAGCAGCCCACAGGGGACGGATCAGCCCCAGCATTTT; CDR3: CASSPQGTDQPQHF
J: TRBJ1-2; D: .; size: many; V: TRBV7-2; DNA: TGTGCCAGCAGCTGGACCCAGGGGCTTGCCTATGGCTACCCCTTC; CDR3: CASSWTQGLAYGYPF
J: TRBJ2-2; D: TRBD2; size: .; V: TRBV29-1; DNA: TGCAGCGCCAGTGCTAGCGGGAGAGCCGGGGAGCTGTTTTTT; CDR3: CSASASGRAGELFF
J: TRBJ2-7; D: .; size: few; V: TRBV20-1; DNA: TGCAGTGCTAGACACAGGTACTACGAGCAGTACTTC; CDR3: CSARHRYYEQYF
J: TRBJ1-2; D: TRBD1; size: medium-sized; V: TRBV5-1; DNA: TGCGCCAGCAGCCCGGGACAGGGTGGTGATGGCTACACCTTC; CDR3: CASSPGQGGDGYTF
J: TRBJ2-3; D: .; size: once; V: TRBV7-8; DNA: TGTGCCAGCAGTCTCCCGGCAGATACGCAGTATTTT; CDR3: CASSLPADTQYF
J: TRBJ2-1; D: .; size: many; V: TRBV2; DNA: TGTGCCAGCACAGGGATCACCTACAATGAGCAGTTCTTC; CDR3: CASTGITYNEQFF
J: TRBJ2-1; D: .; size: .; V: TRBV11-3; DNA: TGTGCCAGCAACCATGACAGACCCTACAATGAGCAGTTCTTC; CDR3: CASNHDRPYNEQFF
J: TRBJ2-7; D: .; size: medium-sized; V: TRBV2; DNA: TGTGCCAGCAGTGCTGGGGAAGGACTCGAGCAGTACTTC; CDR3: CASSAGEGLEQYF
J: TRBJ2-7; D: TRBD2; size: .; V: TRBV7-2; DNA: TGTGCCAGCAGTTTTAGCGGGAGGGCCTACGAGCAGTACTTC; CDR3: CASSFSGRAYEQYF
J: TRBJ2-1; D: .; size: .; V: TRBV20-1; DNA: TGCAGTGCTGGACCCAACTACAATGAGCAGTTCTTC; CDR3: CSAGPNYNEQFF
J: TRBJ1-5; D: .; size: once; V: TRBV10-3; DNA: TGTGCCATCAGTGAGGACTTGGGGAATCAGCCCCAGCATTTT; CDR3: CAISEDLGNQPQHF